This T cell receptor (beta chain) was identified during a study of regulatory T cells in long-lasting Graves disease. Overall study context: Persistence in Graves' disease denoted antithyroid drug use beyond 5 years alongside positive TSH receptor antibodies.

The V gene's germline CDR1 is MDHEN and CDR2 SYDVKM. Trimming took off 6 bases at V and 5 bases at J, with 7 bases between the two ends. CDR3 size: 11 residues. Overall study findings and caveats: TRBV28, TRBJ1-2 and TRBJ2-5 were favored in persistent disease.

This sample's time point: persistent/refractory GD, antithyroid drugs over 5 years with positive TRAb. Construction of the TCR library relied on RNA isolated from PBMCs. Clinicians diagnosed Graves' disease using American Thyroid Association guidelines. Patients of an endocrinology department in Xi'an, China, were included. This clonotype was observed many times. Its cognate antigen is unknown. Arm-PCR with iRepertoire HTBI primers amplified the CDR3 regions for these TCR beta libraries. Each CDR3 protein gets one entry after TCRdb re-called the multiplex PCR reads with MiXCR. The data hold 400,000 to 500,000 distinct CDR3 sequences, with around a fifth observed a single time.

Sequencing was performed on peripheral blood mononuclear cells (PBMCs), taken when the disease was refractory, from a patient treated with antithyroid drugs. This receptor was taken from a female donor with Graves disease. The V call is TRBV28, the J call TRBJ1-1; no clear D gene. The DNA for the CDR3 is TGTGCCAGCAGCGTGAGAACTGAAGCTTTCTTT. Translated: CASSVRTEAFF.